This T cell receptor beta chain appears in the sequencing data of a study of blood T cell repertoires in COVID-19. Overall study context: Sample material is recorded as cDNA or gDNA derived from T cells, B-cell-depleted T cells, or PBMCs.

Under the authors' procedure: Counts of nucleated cells, estimated from reference gene primer amplification, were obtained. Generated by immunoSEQ multiplex PCR, the TCRdb table keeps only in-frame clones and is missing some. That table gives V, J and clone size, and the DNA gave D and trimming. The sample yields fewer than 350,000 clones, approximately 90% seen once. V was cut by 3 bases and J by 4 bases, with 12 bases left in between. CDR1 is LNHDA and CDR2 is SQIVND in the germline V gene (reference sequence). This CDR3 comprises 14 residues. Material for sequencing was peripheral blood. The chain carries TRBV19 and TRBJ2-5; D remains ambiguous. The TCR comes from a middle-aged man with acute or convalescent COVID-19. DNA of the CDR3: TGTGCCAGTAGTATTCCGACTCGGCGAGAGACCCAGTACTTC. It translates to CASSIPTRRETQYF.